A selection of T cell receptor beta chains follows, all from one sample in a study of T cell repertoires in cytomegalovirus infection. Using its own MiXCR run on the reads, TCRdb lists one record per CDR3 protein. Of some 390,000 distinct CDR3 sequences in the sample, 18% were seen once. Sequenced sample: PBMCs. The receptors shown here come from a human donor in good health (CMV status not recorded). Some clones in this sample may be carry-over from other donors' samples. Both conserved end residues are part of each CDR3. Fields, in order: V gene, CDR3 protein.

v_gene: TRBV12-3/TRBV12-4
CDR3aa: CASSFGVGTEAFF

v_gene: TRBV27
CDR3aa: CASSLRANTGYGYTF

v_gene: TRBV7-8
CDR3aa: CASSSTIAGAAYEQYF

v_gene: TRBV9
CDR3aa: CASSAPSGAGTPFYEQYF

v_gene: TRBV7-8
CDR3aa: CASSLRPNRDTEAFF

v_gene: TRBV3-1
CDR3aa: CASSQVSETQYF

v_gene: TRBV12-3/TRBV12-4
CDR3aa: CASSFGGEGQETQYF

v_gene: TRBV4-1
CDR3aa: CASSHTESYNSPLHF

v_gene: TRBV6-8
CDR3aa: CASRVSSYEQYF

v_gene: TRBV12-3/TRBV12-4
CDR3aa: CASSRSDTNEKLFF

v_gene: TRBV12-5
CDR3aa: CASGLQGTVYGYTF

v_gene: TRBV5-1
CDR3aa: CASSLQGRTPGTEQYF

v_gene: TRBV7-9
CDR3aa: CASSNPRTGLNTEAFF

v_gene: TRBV7-2
CDR3aa: CASSLIRGEGTNEKLFF

v_gene: TRBV6-6
CDR3aa: CASSYWGLAGGNEQFF

v_gene: TRBV3-1
CDR3aa: CASSLSLGANVLTF

v_gene: TRBV4-1
CDR3aa: CASSQQVGGRGYTF

v_gene: TRBV12-3/TRBV12-4
CDR3aa: CASTGQGGRSSYNEQFF

v_gene: TRBV5-4
CDR3aa: CASSPTGAPGNTIYF

v_gene: TRBV6-5
CDR3aa: CASSYAGILHYEQYF

v_gene: TRBV6-2/TRBV6-3
CDR3aa: CASSYAPWPSGRDYEQYF

v_gene: TRBV19
CDR3aa: CASSIEGTVNSPLHF

v_gene: TRBV6-2/TRBV6-3
CDR3aa: CASSRTGRPYNEQFF

v_gene: TRBV2
CDR3aa: CASSGSGGKRNEQFF

v_gene: TRBV11-2
CDR3aa: CASSFGYEYEQYF

v_gene: TRBV20-1
CDR3aa: CSAWTSGGAGSYNEQFF

v_gene: TRBV3-1
CDR3aa: CASSQGTSDEQYF

v_gene: TRBV7-2
CDR3aa: CASSAGFNYEQYF

v_gene: TRBV19
CDR3aa: CASSIVGQGSEKLFF

v_gene: TRBV19
CDR3aa: CASSARQGIRGNEQFF

v_gene: TRBV6-5
CDR3aa: CASSYRPNYGYTF

v_gene: TRBV11-3
CDR3aa: CASSLDHSVRNEQFF

v_gene: TRBV7-2
CDR3aa: CASSLGPPRGSDTQYF

v_gene: TRBV6-1
CDR3aa: CASSETRIPSTDTQYF

v_gene: TRBV5-1
CDR3aa: CASSLTGLRTGTDTQYF

v_gene: TRBV10-3
CDR3aa: CAGGASGDTQYF

v_gene: TRBV10-3
CDR3aa: CASGLDLYNEQFF

v_gene: TRBV6-6
CDR3aa: CASSYSEYSNQPQHF

v_gene: TRBV6-1
CDR3aa: CASIDRASTEAFF

v_gene: TRBV10-3
CDR3aa: CAISESGSPGEQYF

v_gene: TRBV7-2
CDR3aa: CASNLLGTGELFF

v_gene: TRBV7-2
CDR3aa: CASSPERLAEYEQYF

v_gene: TRBV7-2
CDR3aa: CASSLAPNTEAFF

v_gene: TRBV11-2
CDR3aa: CASSGRAQSTDTQYF

v_gene: TRBV12-3/TRBV12-4
CDR3aa: CASSAGHQNYGYTF

v_gene: TRBV20-1
CDR3aa: CSARANEQFF

v_gene: TRBV20-1
CDR3aa: CSAYRGNYNSPLHF

v_gene: TRBV30
CDR3aa: CAWNVNSNQPQHF

v_gene: TRBV18
CDR3aa: CASSPRQQGEAFF

v_gene: TRBV2
CDR3aa: CASSGDGVGSYEQYF

v_gene: TRBV20-1
CDR3aa: CSASPRRNTEAFF

v_gene: TRBV19
CDR3aa: CASSIARTSGGTDTQYF

v_gene: TRBV7-2
CDR3aa: CASSLDRDGFYTF

v_gene: TRBV12-3/TRBV12-4
CDR3aa: CASKRGAGTEAFF

v_gene: TRBV28
CDR3aa: CASSLGLADSYEQYF